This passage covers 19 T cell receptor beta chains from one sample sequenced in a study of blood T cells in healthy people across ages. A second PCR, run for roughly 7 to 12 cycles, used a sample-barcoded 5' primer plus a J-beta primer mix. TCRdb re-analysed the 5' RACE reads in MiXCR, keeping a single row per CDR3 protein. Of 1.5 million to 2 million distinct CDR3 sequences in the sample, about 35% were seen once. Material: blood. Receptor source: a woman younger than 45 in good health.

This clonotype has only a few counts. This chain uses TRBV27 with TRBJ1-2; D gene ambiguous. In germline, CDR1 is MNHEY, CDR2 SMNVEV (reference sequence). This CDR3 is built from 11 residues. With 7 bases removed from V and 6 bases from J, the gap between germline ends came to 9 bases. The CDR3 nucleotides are TGTGCCAGCAAGGGCAGAGATGGCTACACCTTC. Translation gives CASKGRDGYTF.

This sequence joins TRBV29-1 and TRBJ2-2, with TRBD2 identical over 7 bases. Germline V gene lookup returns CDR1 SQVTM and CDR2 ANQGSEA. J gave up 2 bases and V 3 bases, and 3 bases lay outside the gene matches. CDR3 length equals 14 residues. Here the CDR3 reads CSVEAGDNTGELFF. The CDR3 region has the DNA TGCAGCGTTGAGGCGGGGGACAACACCGGGGAGCTGTTTTTT.

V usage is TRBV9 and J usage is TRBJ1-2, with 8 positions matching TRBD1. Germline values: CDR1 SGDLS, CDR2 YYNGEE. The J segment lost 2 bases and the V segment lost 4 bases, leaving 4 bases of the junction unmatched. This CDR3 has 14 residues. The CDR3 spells CASSTRTGNYGYTF. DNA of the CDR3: TGTGCCAGCAGCACACGGACAGGGAACTATGGCTACACCTTC.

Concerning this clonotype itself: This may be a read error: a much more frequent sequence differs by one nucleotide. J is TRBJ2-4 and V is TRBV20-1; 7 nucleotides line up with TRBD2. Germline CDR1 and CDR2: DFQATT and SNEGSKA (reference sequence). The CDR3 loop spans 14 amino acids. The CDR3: CSAPSEASGNIRYF. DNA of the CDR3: TGCAGTGCTCCCTCGGAGGCTAGCGGAAACATTCGGTACTTC.

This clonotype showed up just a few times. CDR3 amino acids: CASSLPMGDQPQHF. CDR3 sequence (DNA): TGTGCCAGCAGCCTACCCATGGGGGATCAGCCCCAGCATTTT. This chain uses TRBV12-3 or TRBV12-4 with TRBJ1-5, with D perhaps TRBD1 (5 bases). V lost 6 bases and J lost 5, with 14 bases in between. The CDR3 covers 14 residues.

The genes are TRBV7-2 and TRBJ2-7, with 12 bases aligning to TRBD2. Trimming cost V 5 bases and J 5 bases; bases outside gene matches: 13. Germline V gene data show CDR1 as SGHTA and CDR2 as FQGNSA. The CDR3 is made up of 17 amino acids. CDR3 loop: CASSPGVLAGGRDEQYF. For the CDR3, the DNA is TGTGCCAGCAGCCCCGGGGTCCTAGCGGGGGGGAGGGACGAGCAGTACTTC. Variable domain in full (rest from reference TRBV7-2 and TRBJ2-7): GAGVSQSPSNKVTEKGKDVELRCDPISGHTALYWYRQSLGQGLEFLIYFQGNSAPDKSGLPSDRFSAERTGGSVSTLTIQRTQQEDSAVYLCASSPGVLAGGRDEQYFGPGTRLTVT.

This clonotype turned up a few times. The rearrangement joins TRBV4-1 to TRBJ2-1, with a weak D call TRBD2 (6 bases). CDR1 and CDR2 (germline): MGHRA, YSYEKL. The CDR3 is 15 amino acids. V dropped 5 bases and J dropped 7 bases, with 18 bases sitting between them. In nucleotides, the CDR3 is TGCGCCAGCAGCTCATTTCCTGGGGACTCGAATGAGCAGTTCTTC. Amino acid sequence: CASSSFPGDSNEQFF.

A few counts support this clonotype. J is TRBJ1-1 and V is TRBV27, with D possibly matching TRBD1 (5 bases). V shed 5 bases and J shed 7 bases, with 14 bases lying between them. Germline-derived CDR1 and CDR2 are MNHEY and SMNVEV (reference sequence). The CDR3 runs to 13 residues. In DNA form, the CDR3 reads TGTGCCAGCAGTGGAATCTATGGGGGTGAAGCTTTCTTT. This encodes CASSGIYGGEAFF.

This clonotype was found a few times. The CDR3 DNA reads TGTGCCAGCAGTTACATGACAGGGGGCGGTGAGACCCAGTACTTC. Translated: CASSYMTGGGETQYF. This chain connects TRBV6-6 to TRBJ2-5; 10 bases fit TRBD1. The V gene end was trimmed by 2 bases and the J gene end by 5 bases; junction bases not matched to a gene: 5. The length of the CDR3 is 15 residues. The germline CDR1 and CDR2 sequences are MNHNY and SVGAGI (reference sequence).

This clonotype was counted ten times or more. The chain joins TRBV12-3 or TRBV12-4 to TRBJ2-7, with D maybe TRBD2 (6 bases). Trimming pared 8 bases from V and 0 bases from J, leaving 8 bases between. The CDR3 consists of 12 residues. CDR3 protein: CASGGNSYEQYF. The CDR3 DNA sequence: TGTGCCAGCGGGGGGAACTCCTACGAGCAGTACTTC.

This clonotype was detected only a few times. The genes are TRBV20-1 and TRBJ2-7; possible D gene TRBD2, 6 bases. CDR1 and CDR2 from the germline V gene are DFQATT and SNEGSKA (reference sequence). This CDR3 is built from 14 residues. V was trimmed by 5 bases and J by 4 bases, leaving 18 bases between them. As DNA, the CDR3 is TGCAGTGCTGAGGATGCCCGGGGGTCGTACGAGCAGTACTTC. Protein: CSAEDARGSYEQYF.

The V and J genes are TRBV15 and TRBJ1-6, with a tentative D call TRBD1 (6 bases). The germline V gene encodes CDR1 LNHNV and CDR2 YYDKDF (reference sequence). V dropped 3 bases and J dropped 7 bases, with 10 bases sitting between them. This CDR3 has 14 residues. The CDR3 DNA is TGTGCCACCAGCAGGGAGGGGGAGAATTCACCCCTCCACTTT. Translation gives CATSREGENSPLHF.

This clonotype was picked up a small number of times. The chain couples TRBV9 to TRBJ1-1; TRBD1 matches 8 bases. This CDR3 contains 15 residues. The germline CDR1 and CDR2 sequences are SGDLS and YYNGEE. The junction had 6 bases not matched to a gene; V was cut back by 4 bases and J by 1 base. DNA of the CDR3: TGTGCCAGCAGCCTTTCCGGGACAGGGAACACTGAAGCTTTCTTT. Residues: CASSLSGTGNTEAFF.

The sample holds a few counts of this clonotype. In nucleotides, the CDR3 is TGTGCCAGCAGCCGGGGACTAGCGGGAGTCGCCCGGGGGGAGCAGTACTTC. Translating gives CASSRGLAGVARGEQYF. J is TRBJ2-7 and V is TRBV4-2; 14 nucleotides agree with TRBD2. This CDR3 has 17 amino acids. J gave up 7 bases and V 4 bases, and 12 bases lay outside the gene matches. Germline assignment: CDR1 LGHNA and CDR2 YNFKEQ.

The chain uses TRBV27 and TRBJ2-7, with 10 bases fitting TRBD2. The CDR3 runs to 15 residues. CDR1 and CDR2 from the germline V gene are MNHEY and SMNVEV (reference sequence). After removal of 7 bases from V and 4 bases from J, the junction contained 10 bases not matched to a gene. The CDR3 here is CASTPEPGLAYEQYF. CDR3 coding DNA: TGTGCCAGCACCCCGGAACCGGGACTAGCGTACGAGCAGTACTTC.

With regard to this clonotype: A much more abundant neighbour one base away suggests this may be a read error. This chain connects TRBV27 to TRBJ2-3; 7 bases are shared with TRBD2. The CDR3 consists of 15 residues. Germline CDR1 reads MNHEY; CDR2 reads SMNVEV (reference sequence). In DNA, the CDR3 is TGTACCAGCAGTTTGGCGGGAGTGAAGACAGATACGCAGTATTTT. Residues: CTSSLAGVKTDTQYF.

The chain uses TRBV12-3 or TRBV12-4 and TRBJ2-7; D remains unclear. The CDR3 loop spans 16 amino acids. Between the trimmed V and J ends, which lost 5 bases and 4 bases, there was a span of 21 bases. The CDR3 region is CASSPAWSIIPYEQYF. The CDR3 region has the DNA TGTGCCAGCAGTCCCGCTTGGAGTATTATACCGTACGAGCAGTACTTC.

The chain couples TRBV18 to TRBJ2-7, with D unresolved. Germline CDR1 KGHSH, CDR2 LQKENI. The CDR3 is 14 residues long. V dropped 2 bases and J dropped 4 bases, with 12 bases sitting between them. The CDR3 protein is CASSPRPEPYEQYF. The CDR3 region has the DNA TGTGCCAGCTCACCAAGGCCGGAGCCATACGAGCAGTACTTC.

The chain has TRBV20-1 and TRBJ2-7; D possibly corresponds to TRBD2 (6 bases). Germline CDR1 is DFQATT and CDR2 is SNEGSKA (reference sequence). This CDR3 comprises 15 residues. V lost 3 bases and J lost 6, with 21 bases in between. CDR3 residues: CSARLYRGIGGEQYF. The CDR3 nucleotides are TGCAGTGCTAGGTTGTATCGGGGGATCGGAGGCGAGCAGTACTTC.